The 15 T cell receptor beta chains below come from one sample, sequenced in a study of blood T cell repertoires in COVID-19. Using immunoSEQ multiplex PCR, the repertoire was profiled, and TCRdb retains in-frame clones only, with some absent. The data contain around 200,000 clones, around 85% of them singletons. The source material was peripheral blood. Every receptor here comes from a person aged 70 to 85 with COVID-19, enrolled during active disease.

For the CDR3, the DNA is TGTGCCAGCAGTTCCCAGATCAGGGATTCGGGCGAGCAGTACTTC. It specifies CASSSQIRDSGEQYF. The rearrangement joins TRBV2 to TRBJ2-7, with D perhaps matching TRBD1 (5 bases). The CDR3 runs 15 residues. The ends were cut back, 5 bases at V and 6 bases at J, with 20 bases in the middle. Germline values: CDR1 SNHLY, CDR2 FYNNEI.

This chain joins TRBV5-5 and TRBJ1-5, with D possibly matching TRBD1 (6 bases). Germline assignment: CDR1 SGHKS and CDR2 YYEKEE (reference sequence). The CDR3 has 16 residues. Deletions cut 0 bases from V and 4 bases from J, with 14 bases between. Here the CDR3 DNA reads TGTGCCAGCAGCTTGGATTTCGGGACACCTAATCAGCCCCAGCATTTT. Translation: CASSLDFGTPNQPQHF.

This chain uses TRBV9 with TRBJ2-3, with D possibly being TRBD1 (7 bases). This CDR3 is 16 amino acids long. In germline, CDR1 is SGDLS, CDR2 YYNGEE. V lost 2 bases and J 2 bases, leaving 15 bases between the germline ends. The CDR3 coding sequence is TGTGCCAGCAGCGTTAGACTAGACAGGGTCACAGATACGCAGTATTTT. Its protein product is CASSVRLDRVTDTQYF.

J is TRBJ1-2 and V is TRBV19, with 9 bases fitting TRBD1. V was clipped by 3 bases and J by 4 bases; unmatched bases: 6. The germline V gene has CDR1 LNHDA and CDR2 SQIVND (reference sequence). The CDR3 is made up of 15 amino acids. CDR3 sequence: CASSIDRGTGYGYTF. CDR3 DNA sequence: TGTGCCAGTAGTATCGACAGGGGGACGGGCTATGGCTACACCTTC.

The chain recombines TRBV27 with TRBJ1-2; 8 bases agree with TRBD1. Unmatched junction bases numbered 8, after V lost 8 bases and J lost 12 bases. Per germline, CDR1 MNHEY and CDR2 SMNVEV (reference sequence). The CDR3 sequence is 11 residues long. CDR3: CASGWDRSNTF. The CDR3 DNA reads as TGTGCCAGCGGATGGGACAGGAGTAACACCTTC.

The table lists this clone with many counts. CDR3 in amino acids: CASSSTMSLHF. The CDR3 DNA reads TGTGCCAGCAGTTCCACTATGTCCCTCCACTTT. The chain links TRBV6-2 or TRBV6-3 to TRBJ1-6; no clear D gene. The CDR3 has 11 residues. CDR1 and CDR2 from the germline V gene are MNHEY and SVGEGT. V was pared by 4 bases and J by 14 bases, with 9 bases between.

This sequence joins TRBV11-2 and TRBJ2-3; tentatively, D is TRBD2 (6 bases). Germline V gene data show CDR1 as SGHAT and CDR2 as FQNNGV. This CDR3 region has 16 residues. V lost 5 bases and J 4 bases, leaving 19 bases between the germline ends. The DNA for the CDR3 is TGTGCCAGCAGCCGCATTGGGGGGAATTATGCAGATACGCAGTATTTT. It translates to CASSRIGGNYADTQYF. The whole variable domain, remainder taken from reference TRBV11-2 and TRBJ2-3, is EAGVAQSPRYKIIEKRQSVAFWCNPISGHATLYWYQQILGQGPKLLIQFQNNGVVDDSQLPKDRFSAERLKGVDSTLKIQPAKLEDSAVYLCASSRIGGNYADTQYFGPGTRLTVL.

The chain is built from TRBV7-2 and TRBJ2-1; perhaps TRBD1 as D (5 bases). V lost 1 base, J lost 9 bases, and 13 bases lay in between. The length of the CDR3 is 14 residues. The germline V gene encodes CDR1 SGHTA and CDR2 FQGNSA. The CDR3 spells CASSLEGAAGEQFF. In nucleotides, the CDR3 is TGTGCCAGCAGCTTAGAAGGGGCGGCCGGTGAGCAGTTCTTC.

CDR3 residues: CASSTRRAGETQYF. CDR3 sequence (DNA): TGTGCCAGCAGTACCCGGAGGGCGGGAGAGACCCAGTACTTC. This chain joins TRBV6-2 or TRBV6-3 and TRBJ2-5; TRBD2 might be the D (6 bases). Germline lookup yields CDR1 MNHEY and CDR2 SVGEGT. The CDR3 covers 14 residues. Trimming took 5 bases from V and 4 from J, leaving 14 bases between them.

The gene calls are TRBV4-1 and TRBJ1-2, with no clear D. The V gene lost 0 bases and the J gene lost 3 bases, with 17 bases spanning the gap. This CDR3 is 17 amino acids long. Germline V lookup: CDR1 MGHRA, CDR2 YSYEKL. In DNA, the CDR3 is TGCGCCAGCAGCCAAGAACCCTCCGGGAGGGCGGACTATGGCTACACCTTC. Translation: CASSQEPSGRADYGYTF.

The CDR3 loop reads CASSVMGATGEQYF. The CDR3 coding sequence is TGTGCCAGTAGTGTGATGGGCGCCACCGGCGAGCAGTACTTC. The rearrangement joins TRBV19 to TRBJ2-7; D is unresolved. The CDR3 covers 14 residues. The germline CDR1 and CDR2 sequences are LNHDA and SQIVND (reference sequence). V lost 5 bases to trimming and J lost 6 bases, with 17 bases between them.

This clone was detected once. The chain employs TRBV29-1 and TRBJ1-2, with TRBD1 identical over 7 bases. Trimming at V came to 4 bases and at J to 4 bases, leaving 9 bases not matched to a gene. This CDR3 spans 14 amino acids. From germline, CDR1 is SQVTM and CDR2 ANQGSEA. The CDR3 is CSVASGGSSYGYTF. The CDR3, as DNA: TGCAGCGTTGCATCAGGGGGGAGTAGCTATGGCTACACCTTC.

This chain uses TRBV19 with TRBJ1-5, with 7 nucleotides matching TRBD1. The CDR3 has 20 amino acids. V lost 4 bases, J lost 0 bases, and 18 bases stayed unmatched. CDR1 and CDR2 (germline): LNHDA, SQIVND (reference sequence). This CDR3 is CASSTSSRDSVAYSNQPQHF. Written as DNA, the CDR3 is TGTGCCAGTAGTACTTCCTCCCGGGACAGCGTAGCGTATAGCAATCAGCCCCAGCATTTT.

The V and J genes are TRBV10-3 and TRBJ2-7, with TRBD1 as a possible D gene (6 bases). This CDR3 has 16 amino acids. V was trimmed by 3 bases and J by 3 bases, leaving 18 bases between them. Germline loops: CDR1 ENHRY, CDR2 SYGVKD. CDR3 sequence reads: CAISEGRGSGNYEQYF. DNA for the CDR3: TGTGCCATCAGTGAAGGCAGGGGCTCCGGTAACTACGAGCAGTACTTC.

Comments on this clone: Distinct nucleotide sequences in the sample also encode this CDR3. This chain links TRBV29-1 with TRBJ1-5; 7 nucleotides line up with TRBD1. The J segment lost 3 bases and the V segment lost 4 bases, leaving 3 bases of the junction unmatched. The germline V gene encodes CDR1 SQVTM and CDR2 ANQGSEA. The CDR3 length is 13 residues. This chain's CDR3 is CSVGDSYNQPQHF. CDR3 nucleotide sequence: TGCAGCGTTGGGGACAGTTACAATCAGCCCCAGCATTTT.